Below, 31 T cell receptor beta chains from the same sample are listed, as sequenced in a study of cytomegalovirus exposure and HLA in healthy donors. Primers included in the PCR were 60 Vbeta and 13 Jbeta primers. The method was immunoSEQ multiplex PCR; TCRdb's version includes in-frame clones alone and lacks a portion of them. Among 75,000 to 95,000 clones listed, approximately 60% were seen once. Sequenced: PBMCs. The receptors derive from a woman aged 50 to 60 in good health and CMV-seropositive.

J is TRBJ2-7 and V is TRBV5-1, with 7 bases matching TRBD1. Germline V lookup: CDR1 SGHRS, CDR2 YFSETQ. Unmatched junction bases numbered 6, after V lost 1 base and J lost 2 bases. This CDR3 spans 15 amino acids. DNA for the CDR3: TGCGCCAGCAGCTTGCTAGGGCAGGGGGCCTACGAGCAGTACTTC. Residues: CASSLLGQGAYEQYF. The complete variable domain, with remaining parts taken from reference TRBV5-1 and TRBJ2-7, reads KAGVTQTPRYLIKTRGQQVTLSCSPISGHRSVSWYQQTPGQGLQFLFEYFSETQRNKGNFPGRFSGRQFSNSRSEMNVSTLELGDSALYLCASSLLGQGAYEQYFGPGTRLTVT.

This clone has only a few counts. J is TRBJ2-7 and V is TRBV10-3; D is unresolved. Trimming took off 6 bases at V and 2 bases at J, with 17 bases between the two ends. CDR3 length equals 15 residues. Per germline, CDR1 ENHRY and CDR2 SYGVKD. The CDR3 coding sequence is TGTGCCATCAGCGATGGCACTATCGCAACCTACGAGCAGTACTTC. It encodes CAISDGTIATYEQYF.

The table lists this clone with a count of one. This chain uses TRBV2 with TRBJ2-5, with 9 bases lining up with TRBD2. This CDR3 is built from 16 residues. V lost 1 base, J lost 2 bases, and 5 bases stayed unmatched. The germline gives CDR1 SNHLY, CDR2 FYNNEI. CDR3 nucleotide sequence: TGTGCCAGCAGTGAAGGTGGTAGCGGGGGACAAGAGACCCAGTACTTC. Translation gives CASSEGGSGGQETQYF.

The CDR3 sequence is CASSPDISSNSPLHF. The CDR3 region has the DNA TGTGCCAGCAGCCCCGACATCTCCAGTAATTCACCCCTCCACTTT. The V gene is TRBV7-6, the J gene TRBJ1-6, with D hard to call. V was clipped by 5 bases and J by 6 bases, with 14 bases between them. The germline CDR1 and CDR2 sequences are SGHVS and FNYEAQ. The CDR3 is 15 amino acids. Filled out from reference TRBV7-6 and TRBJ1-6, the complete variable domain reads GAGVSQSPRYKVTKRGQDVALRCDPISGHVSLYWYRQALGQGPEFLTYFNYEAQQDKSGLPNDRFSAERPEGSISTLTIQRTEQRDSAMYRCASSPDISSNSPLHFGNGTRLTVT.

This clone has only one observation. The rearrangement uses TRBV28 and TRBJ1-1; 9 positions agree with TRBD1. The CDR3 has 15 residues. Germline loops: CDR1 MDHEN, CDR2 SYDVKM. Germline trimming cut 4 bases from V and 4 bases from J; bases unmatched to any gene: 7. CDR3 bases: TGTGCCAGCAGTTCCCCCGGGACAGGGACCACTGAAGCTTTCTTT. Translating it yields CASSSPGTGTTEAFF. Based on the CDR3 plus reference TRBV28 and TRBJ1-1, the full variable domain is DVKVTQSSRYLVKRTGEKVFLECVQDMDHENMFWYRQDPGLGLRLIYFSYDVKMKEKGDIPEGYSVSREKKERFSLILESASTNQTSMYLCASSSPGTGTTEAFFGQGTRLTVV.

The chain uses TRBV30 and TRBJ2-3, with TRBD2 matching 10 bases. The CDR3 is 14 amino acids. V trimming: 4 bases; J trimming: 2 bases; junction bases outside the gene matches: 3. Germline loops: CDR1 GTSNPN, CDR2 SVGIG (reference sequence). CDR3 in amino acids: CAWTSGGPTDTQYF. CDR3 nucleotide sequence: TGTGCCTGGACTAGCGGGGGCCCCACAGATACGCAGTATTTT.

The rearrangement joins TRBV6-5 to TRBJ1-2; 11 positions agree with TRBD1. The ends lost 6 bases at V and 6 bases at J; junction bases unmatched: 3. This CDR3 contains 13 residues. The germline gives CDR1 MNHEY, CDR2 SVGAGI. DNA of the CDR3: TGTGCCAGCAGGGGGACAGGGGGTAATGGCTACACCTTC. It translates to CASRGTGGNGYTF.

The chain couples TRBV29-1 to TRBJ2-5; TRBD2 aligns across 10 bases. From germline, CDR1 is SQVTM and CDR2 ANQGSEA. Unmatched junction bases numbered 8, after V lost 5 bases and J lost 5 bases. This CDR3 has 14 amino acids. In DNA, the CDR3 is TGCAGCGTTCCCGAGCGGGGGGGCTGGGAGACCCAGTACTTC. It yields the protein CSVPERGGWETQYF.

The V and J genes are TRBV2 and TRBJ1-1; a weak D match, TRBD1 (6 bases). The CDR3 sequence is 13 residues long. The germline CDR1 and CDR2 sequences are SNHLY and FYNNEI. With 6 bases removed from V and 2 bases from J, the gap between germline ends came to 10 bases. CDR3 DNA sequence: TGTGCCAGCAGGCAGGGGATTAACACTGAAGCTTTCTTT. Translation gives CASRQGINTEAFF.

The gene calls are TRBV5-6 and TRBJ2-5; D not certain. V was shortened by 5 bases and J by 5 bases, with 13 bases between the two germline ends. This CDR3 contains 13 residues. Per the germline V gene, CDR1 is SGHDT and CDR2 is YYEEEE. The CDR3 loop is CASSPPFGETQYF. The CDR3 region has the DNA TGTGCCAGCAGTCCCCCCTTCGGGGAGACCCAGTACTTC. The entire variable domain, with the rest obtained from reference TRBV5-6 and TRBJ2-5, is as follows: DAGVTQSPTHLIKTRGQQVTLRCSPKSGHDTVSWYQQALGQGPQFIFQYYEEEERQRGNFPDRFSGHQFPNYSSELNVNALLLGDSALYLCASSPPFGETQYFGPGTRLLVL.

The chain joins TRBV6-1 to TRBJ1-6; D gene unclear. The CDR3 runs to 12 residues. The V end was cut by 5 bases, the J end by 9 bases, with 8 bases between. Germline V gene lookup returns CDR1 MNHNS and CDR2 SASEGT. The CDR3 DNA sequence: TGTGCCAGCAGTTCGAGTGGTTCACCCCTCCACTTT. Protein sequence: CASSSSGSPLHF.

The genes are TRBV23-1 and TRBJ1-6, with D tentatively TRBD1 (5 bases). TRBV23-1 falls under the ORF class, with uncertain function. The V and J ends lost 4 bases and 2 bases respectively, with 15 bases between them. This CDR3 spans 17 amino acids. CDR3 nucleotide sequence: TGCGCCAGCAGTCCCCGGGGGGAGCTAACCTATAATTCACCCCTCCACTTT. This codes for CASSPRGELTYNSPLHF.

This clone showed up just a few times. The chain uses TRBV19 and TRBJ2-1, with D unresolved. Trimming pared 5 bases from V and 6 bases from J, leaving 23 bases between. Looked up from germline, CDR1 is LNHDA and CDR2 is SQIVND (reference sequence). The CDR3 is 17 amino acids. CDR3 coding DNA: TGTGCCAGTAGTGTTTCCACCCGGTCTCCGATGTTCAATGAGCAGTTCTTC. Amino acids: CASSVSTRSPMFNEQFF.

This clone was recorded a few times. The V call is TRBV29-1, the J call TRBJ2-3; 7 bases match TRBD2. The CDR3 is 15 amino acids. The J segment lost 3 bases and the V segment lost 4 bases, leaving 10 bases of the junction unmatched. Germline V lookup: CDR1 SQVTM, CDR2 ANQGSEA. CDR3 sequence: CSVGDYLVLTDTQYF. For the CDR3, the DNA is TGCAGCGTTGGGGACTACCTAGTACTGACAGATACGCAGTATTTT.

This sequence joins TRBV6-6 and TRBJ1-2, with 9 bases fitting TRBD1. Germline values: CDR1 MNHNY, CDR2 SVGAGI (reference sequence). The CDR3 runs 14 residues. V was clipped by 0 bases and J by 6 bases; unmatched bases: 2. CDR3 in amino acids: CASSYSGQGDGYTF. CDR3 nucleotides: TGTGCCAGCAGTTACTCGGGACAGGGCGATGGCTACACCTTC.

This clone occurred once. The chain couples TRBV18 to TRBJ1-6; possibly TRBD1 for D (5 bases). This CDR3 contains 13 residues. Per the germline V gene, CDR1 is KGHSH and CDR2 is LQKENI. V lost 4 bases to trimming and J lost 5 bases, with 6 bases between them. CDR3 residues: CASSQGDNSPLHF. CDR3 in DNA: TGTGCCAGCTCACAAGGGGATAATTCACCCCTCCACTTT.

Concerning this clone itself: A read error is likely here: a far larger clone is one base away. The chain joins TRBV30 to TRBJ2-7, with 9 bases matching TRBD1. The V gene's germline CDR1 is GTSNPN and CDR2 SVGIG (reference sequence). V lost 3 bases to trimming and J lost 6 bases; unmatched junction nucleotides: 3. The CDR3 has 12 residues. The CDR3 coding sequence is TGTGCCTGGAGCTGGACAGGGGTCGAGCAGTACTTC. Protein: CAWSWTGVEQYF.

This clone turned up a few times. The rearrangement uses TRBV7-2 and TRBJ2-3; 7 nucleotides line up with TRBD1. Trimming cost V 3 bases and J 5 bases; bases outside gene matches: 8. Germline CDR1 reads SGHTA; CDR2 reads FQGNSA. The CDR3 runs to 15 residues. The CDR3 DNA sequence: TGTGCCAGCAGCTTCGAAGACAGGGTTGGAGATACGCAGTATTTT. It translates to CASSFEDRVGDTQYF.

V gene TRBV6-1 combines with J gene TRBJ1-5, with D perhaps TRBD1 (5 bases). CDR1 and CDR2 (germline): MNHNS, SASEGT. CDR3 length equals 14 residues. Trimming shortened V by 5 bases and J by 4 bases, and 12 bases separated the two germline ends. The CDR3 region is CASSLRQFNQPQHF. The CDR3 DNA reads as TGTGCCAGCAGTCTGCGACAGTTTAATCAGCCCCAGCATTTT.

The chain is built from TRBV7-2 and TRBJ2-7; 8 bases line up with TRBD1. From germline, CDR1 is SGHTA and CDR2 FQGNSA. The V segment lost 5 bases and the J segment 2 bases; nucleotides outside the gene matches: 5. This CDR3 spans 14 amino acids. CDR3 DNA: TGTGCCAGCAGCATAGACAGGGGCACCTACGAGCAGTACTTC. This encodes CASSIDRGTYEQYF.

This sequence joins TRBV19 and TRBJ2-6; TRBD1 agrees at 9 bases. The junction had 8 bases not matched to a gene; V was cut back by 4 bases and J by 1 base. The V gene's germline CDR1 is LNHDA and CDR2 SQIVND (reference sequence). The CDR3 spans 18 residues. The CDR3 DNA reads as TGTGCCAGTAGTAAGGGACAGGGTTTTGAGTCTGGGGCCAACGTCCTGACTTTC. Its protein is CASSKGQGFESGANVLTF.

Only a few counts were recorded for this clone. The rearrangement joins TRBV11-2 to TRBJ2-5, with D possibly TRBD1 on 5 matching bases. Per germline, CDR1 SGHAT and CDR2 FQNNGV. The V end was cut by 0 bases, the J end by 4 bases, with 15 bases between. The CDR3 covers 16 residues. CDR3 nucleotides: TGTGCCAGCAGCTTAGAGGATAGGTGGGGCGGAGAGACCCAGTACTTC. It yields the protein CASSLEDRWGGETQYF.

The V gene is TRBV7-6, the J gene TRBJ1-5; a weak D match, TRBD1 (5 bases). The ends were cut back, 6 bases at V and 0 bases at J, with 12 bases in the middle. CDR3 length: 15 amino acids. Germline V gene lookup returns CDR1 SGHVS and CDR2 FNYEAQ. The CDR3 spells CASSPTASSNQPQHF. CDR3 nucleotide sequence: TGTGCCAGCAGTCCGACAGCGTCTAGCAATCAGCCCCAGCATTTT.

The chain uses TRBV9 and TRBJ1-1; the match to TRBD1 covers 10 bases. J was trimmed by 0 bases and V by 5 bases; bases with no gene match: 10. The CDR3 runs to 17 residues. Germline CDR1 reads SGDLS; CDR2 reads YYNGEE. CDR3 DNA sequence: TGTGCCAGCAGTACCGGGACAGGGGAAACAATGAACACTGAAGCTTTCTTT. Amino acids: CASSTGTGETMNTEAFF.

CDR3: CASSAWTGGDLAFF. CDR3 nucleotides: TGTGCCAGCAGCGCCTGGACAGGGGGCGATTTGGCTTTCTTT. The chain joins TRBV7-8 to TRBJ1-1; 11 nucleotides align to TRBD1. This CDR3 is 14 amino acids long. CDR1 and CDR2 (germline): SGHVS, FQNEAQ. The junction had 10 bases not matched to a gene; V was cut back by 5 bases and J by 11 bases.

The rearrangement joins TRBV5-6 to TRBJ1-4; 7 nucleotides line up with TRBD1. The germline V gene has CDR1 SGHDT and CDR2 YYEEEE. V lost 4 bases to trimming and J lost 5 bases; unmatched junction nucleotides: 5. The CDR3 totals 14 residues. CDR3 DNA: TGTGCCAGCAGCCCACAGGGGTCGAATGAAAAACTGTTTTTT. Translating it yields CASSPQGSNEKLFF.

The V gene is TRBV6-1, the J gene TRBJ2-7; 9 bases are shared with TRBD1. The CDR3 length is 15 residues. J was trimmed by 4 bases and V by 6 bases; bases with no gene match: 10. Germline CDR1 reads MNHNS; CDR2 reads SASEGT. The CDR3 loop reads CASRGIGTGRYEQYF. The CDR3, as DNA: TGTGCCAGCAGAGGAATTGGGACAGGGAGGTACGAGCAGTACTTC.

This clone was counted a few times. The chain is built from TRBV2 and TRBJ2-1, with 12 bases matching TRBD2. This CDR3 has 15 residues. Germline V gene lookup returns CDR1 SNHLY and CDR2 FYNNEI. V dropped 6 bases and J dropped 5; count of bases not matched to a gene: 5. CDR3: CASRGTSGFNNEQFF. The CDR3 DNA is TGTGCCAGCAGGGGGACTAGCGGGTTCAACAATGAGCAGTTCTTC.

The V gene is TRBV19, the J gene TRBJ1-5, with D perhaps TRBD1 (6 bases). CDR3 length: 13 residues. Deletions cut 5 bases from V and 15 bases from J, with 20 bases between. Germline CDR1 reads LNHDA; CDR2 reads SQIVND (reference sequence). CDR3 sequence (DNA): TGTGCCAGTAGTCCAACAGGGTGGGTTACCCCGCATTTT. It specifies CASSPTGWVTPHF.

This clone was counted only a few times. This chain uses TRBV4-1 with TRBJ1-1; 9 positions agree with TRBD1. The CDR3 totals 17 residues. Germline trimming cut 4 bases from V and 1 base from J; bases unmatched to any gene: 10. From germline, CDR1 is MGHRA and CDR2 YSYEKL. CDR3 in amino acids: CASSLGDRELQNTEAFF. The CDR3 bases are TGCGCCAGCAGCCTGGGGGACAGGGAATTACAGAACACTGAAGCTTTCTTT.

The chain couples TRBV12-5 to TRBJ2-2; D is undetermined. CDR1 and CDR2 from the germline V gene are LGHNT and FRNRAP. This CDR3 contains 16 residues. The V end was cut by 1 base, the J end by 5 bases, with 14 bases between. The CDR3 region has the DNA TGTGCTAGTGGTTTGGACCCGGCCAGACTGACCGGGGAGCTGTTTTTT. Translating it yields CASGLDPARLTGELFF. Together with reference TRBV12-5 and TRBJ2-2, the CDR3 gives the full variable domain: DARVTQTPRHKVTEMGQEVTMRCQPILGHNTVFWYRQTMMQGLELLAYFRNRAPLDDSGMPKDRFSAEMPDATLATLKIQPSEPRDSAVYFCASGLDPARLTGELFFGEGSRLTVL.